The 22 T cell receptor beta chains below all came from one sample that was sequenced in a study of CD8+ T cells in alopecia areata. In each case, RNA was isolated and then reverse transcribed into cDNA as the sequencing template. Libraries were prepared by immunoSEQ multiplex PCR; TCRdb keeps only in-frame clonotypes and omits some of them. The profile shows roughly 200,000 clones, around 58% of them singletons. As to treatment: oral pan-JAK inhibitor, 5-10 mg twice daily. This specimen was CD8+ T cells sorted from blood, taken at week 24, from a patient treated with tofacitinib. The receptors were gathered from a human donor with alopecia areata.

The table lists this clone with a few counts. The chain uses TRBV4-2 and TRBJ1-1; maybe TRBD1 (5 bases). Germline assignment: CDR1 LGHNA and CDR2 YNFKEQ. V lost 1 base, J lost 8 bases, and 17 bases lay in between. The CDR3 consists of 15 residues. As DNA, the CDR3 is TGTGCCAGCAGCCAAGGAGGGGAAGCCTCTAAGGAAGCTTTCTTT. This encodes CASSQGGEASKEAFF.

This clone has a handful of counts. CDR3 protein: CASPHRTGTKTYEQYF. For the CDR3, the DNA is TGTGCCAGTCCCCACCGCACCGGGACGAAAACCTACGAGCAGTACTTC. This chain links TRBV19 with TRBJ2-7; possibly TRBD1 or TRBD2 for D (5 bases each). The germline V gene has CDR1 LNHDA and CDR2 SQIVND (reference sequence). V dropped 8 bases and J dropped 2 bases, with 22 bases sitting between them. This CDR3 has 16 amino acids. The whole variable domain, remainder taken from reference TRBV19 and TRBJ2-7, is DGGITQSPKYLFRKEGQNVTLSCEQNLNHDAMYWYRQDPGQGLRLIYYSQIVNDFQKGDIAEGYSVSREKKESFPLTVTSAQKNPTAFYLCASPHRTGTKTYEQYFGPGTRLTVT.

V usage is TRBV29-1 and J usage is TRBJ2-7; TRBD2 matches 12 bases. CDR1 is SQVTM and CDR2 is ANQGSEA in the germline V gene. The CDR3 covers 15 residues. The J segment lost 0 bases and the V segment lost 6 bases, leaving 6 bases of the junction unmatched. Here the CDR3 reads CSVELAGGSSYEQYF. CDR3 nucleotide sequence: TGCAGCGTAGAACTAGCGGGGGGAAGCTCCTACGAGCAGTACTTC.

The rearrangement joins TRBV27 to TRBJ1-2; no firm D call. The V and J ends lost 9 bases and 6 bases respectively, with 17 bases between them. The CDR3 spans 13 residues. The V gene's germline CDR1 is MNHEY and CDR2 SMNVEV (reference sequence). CDR3 sequence reads: CASTVGRGNGYTF. The CDR3 DNA follows: TGTGCCAGTACCGTTGGAAGAGGCAATGGCTACACCTTC.

This chain uses TRBV10-3 with TRBJ2-7; TRBD1 agrees at 8 bases. The germline V gene encodes CDR1 ENHRY and CDR2 SYGVKD. CDR3 size: 13 residues. V gave up 5 bases and J gave up 2 bases; unmatched junction bases: 2. The CDR3 region is CAISTDRAYEQYF. In DNA, the CDR3 is TGTGCCATCAGTACGGACAGGGCCTACGAGCAGTACTTC.

This chain joins TRBV2 and TRBJ2-5, with D possibly matching TRBD2 (5 bases). V lost 3 bases, J lost 5 bases, and 13 bases lay in between. In germline, CDR1 is SNHLY, CDR2 FYNNEI. This CDR3 is 14 amino acids long. In DNA, the CDR3 is TGTGCCAGCAGTGAGTACCCAACGGGGGAGACCCAGTACTTC. Residues: CASSEYPTGETQYF. The whole variable domain, filled in from reference TRBV2 and TRBJ2-5, reads EPEVTQTPSHQVTQMGQEVILRCVPISNHLYFYWYRQILGQKVEFLVSFYNNEISEKSEIFDDQFSVERPDGSNFTLKIRSTKLEDSAMYFCASSEYPTGETQYFGPGTRLLVL.

The rearrangement links TRBV9 to TRBJ1-1; D possibly corresponds to TRBD1 (5 bases). The CDR3 contains 12 residues. V lost 3 bases and J 6 bases, leaving 9 bases between the germline ends. Germline lookup yields CDR1 SGDLS and CDR2 YYNGEE. The CDR3 nucleotides read TGTGCCAGCAGCGCGGACAAGTCTGAAGCTTTCTTT. Encoded protein: CASSADKSEAFF.

V gene TRBV6-1 combines with J gene TRBJ2-1; the match to TRBD1 covers 7 bases. In germline, CDR1 is MNHNS, CDR2 SASEGT. CDR3 size: 13 residues. CDR3 sequence reads: CALRSQGRNEQFF. The CDR3 DNA reads as TGTGCGCTCCGGTCACAGGGGCGGAATGAGCAGTTCTTC.

This clone was seen just once. This chain links TRBV13 with TRBJ2-5, with D perhaps TRBD1 or TRBD2 (5 bases each). The V end lost 4 bases, the J end lost 5 bases, and 14 bases lay between the germline ends. Germline CDR1 PRHDT, CDR2 FYEKMQ (reference sequence). This CDR3 region has 14 residues. The CDR3 DNA sequence: TGTGCCAGCAGCTCTCGGGGCGCTCGGGAGACCCAGTACTTC. Translating it yields CASSSRGARETQYF.

This rearrangement joins TRBV6-6 to TRBJ2-7, with D unclear. The CDR3 length is 11 residues. Germline-derived CDR1 and CDR2 are MNHNY and SVGAGI (reference sequence). The V end was cut by 0 bases, the J end by 5 bases, with 2 bases between. CDR3 in amino acids: CASSYSNEQYF. As DNA, the CDR3 is TGTGCCAGCAGTTACTCGAACGAGCAGTACTTC.

This chain joins TRBV5-4 and TRBJ2-1, with 12 positions matching TRBD2. V dropped 1 base and J dropped 3; count of bases not matched to a gene: 11. Germline CDR1 reads SGHNT; CDR2 reads YYREEE (reference sequence). This CDR3 is 19 amino acids long. In nucleotides, the CDR3 is TGTGCCAGCAGCTTGTATCCCCGCCTAGCGGGGGGGCTCTACAATGAGCAGTTCTTC. It codes for CASSLYPRLAGGLYNEQFF.

This clone was picked up a small number of times. The rearrangement uses TRBV29-1 and TRBJ2-2, with no clear D. V gave up 4 bases and J gave up 4 bases, with 7 bases separating them. The CDR3 has 12 residues. In germline, CDR1 is SQVTM, CDR2 ANQGSEA. In DNA form, the CDR3 reads TGCAGCGTTGGTCAGACCACCGGGGAGCTGTTTTTT. Translated: CSVGQTTGELFF.

This clone has a handful of counts. The chain carries TRBV27 and TRBJ1-1, with D hard to call. This CDR3 has 13 amino acids. Germline V gene sequence: CDR1 MNHEY, CDR2 SMNVEV (reference sequence). Trimming took 2 bases from V and 1 from J, leaving 5 bases between them. The CDR3 is CASSLGENTEAFF. The CDR3 coding sequence is TGTGCCAGCAGTTTAGGGGAGAACACTGAAGCTTTCTTT.

This chain links TRBV9 with TRBJ1-1, with unresolved D. Germline CDR1 and CDR2: SGDLS and YYNGEE. V was trimmed by 2 bases and J by 1 base, leaving 9 bases between them. The CDR3 is 14 amino acids. CDR3 nucleotides: TGTGCCAGCAGCGTGGGGATAACGAACACTGAAGCTTTCTTT. Translating it yields CASSVGITNTEAFF.

Only a few counts were recorded for this clone. The gene calls are TRBV27 and TRBJ2-1; 8 bases are a match to TRBD2. V gave up 3 bases and J gave up 7 bases; unmatched junction bases: 5. The CDR3 contains 14 residues. The germline V gene encodes CDR1 MNHEY and CDR2 SMNVEV (reference sequence). The CDR3 spells CASSFSGVVNEQFF. The DNA of the CDR3 is TGTGCCAGCAGTTTTAGCGGGGTCGTAAATGAGCAGTTCTTC.

The CDR3: CASRTGGSEKLFF. CDR3 sequence (DNA): TGCGCCAGCAGGACAGGGGGGAGTGAAAAACTGTTTTTT. The chain joins TRBV5-1 to TRBJ1-4; TRBD1 aligns across 9 bases. CDR3 size: 13 residues. The V and J ends lost 5 bases and 7 bases, in that order; junction bases with no gene match: 3. The germline V gene encodes CDR1 SGHRS and CDR2 YFSETQ.

The rearrangement joins TRBV5-1 to TRBJ1-1; possible D gene TRBD1, 6 bases. The CDR3 has 13 amino acids. The germline CDR1 and CDR2 sequences are SGHRS and YFSETQ. V was cut by 9 bases and J by 5 bases, with 17 bases left in between. The CDR3 sequence: CATRGDAVTEAFF. The CDR3 DNA sequence: TGCGCCACGAGGGGGGACGCGGTTACTGAAGCTTTCTTT.

The chain couples TRBV6-5 to TRBJ2-3; 12 bases are a match to TRBD2. CDR1 is MNHEY and CDR2 is SVGAGI in the germline V gene. The CDR3 runs to 13 residues. The ends lost 8 bases at V and 7 bases at J; junction bases unmatched: 4. The CDR3, as DNA: TGTGCCAGCGGACTAGCGGGGAGGAATACGCAGTATTTT. It yields the protein CASGLAGRNTQYF.

V is TRBV18 and J is TRBJ2-7; 12 bases fit TRBD2. J lost 5 bases, V lost 3 bases, and 8 bases had no gene match. Germline V gene data show CDR1 as KGHSH and CDR2 as LQKENI. The CDR3 extends over 16 amino acids. Here the CDR3 reads CASSPTSGGPRDEQYF. CDR3 sequence (DNA): TGTGCCAGCTCACCTACTAGCGGGGGGCCTCGGGACGAGCAGTACTTC.

This clone appeared a few times. The same CDR3 also results from other DNA sequences found in this sample. This rearrangement joins TRBV13 to TRBJ1-1; D unresolved. The CDR3 totals 14 residues. With 0 bases removed from V and 1 base from J, the gap between germline ends came to 6 bases. The germline V gene has CDR1 PRHDT and CDR2 FYEKMQ (reference sequence). CDR3 region: CASSLGRGNTEAFF. DNA of the CDR3: TGTGCCAGCAGCTTAGGCCGAGGGAACACTGAAGCTTTCTTT.

The DNA for the CDR3 is TGTGCCAGTAAGGGGGCGGGCGACAATGAGCAGTTCTTC. Encoded protein: CASKGAGDNEQFF. V and J are TRBV19 and TRBJ2-1; 7 nucleotides agree with TRBD1. V gave up 7 bases and J gave up 5 bases; unmatched junction bases: 5. The CDR3 has 13 amino acids. CDR1 is LNHDA and CDR2 is SQIVND in the germline V gene (reference sequence).

This clone was detected a few times. The gene calls are TRBV18 and TRBJ2-1, with 9 positions matching TRBD2. Germline lookup yields CDR1 KGHSH and CDR2 LQKENI. CDR3 size: 15 residues. V shed 2 bases and J 6 bases; nucleotides not matched to a gene: 5. CDR3 protein: CASSPSGGTGNEQFF. The CDR3, as DNA: TGTGCCAGCTCACCAAGCGGGGGGACGGGCAATGAGCAGTTCTTC.